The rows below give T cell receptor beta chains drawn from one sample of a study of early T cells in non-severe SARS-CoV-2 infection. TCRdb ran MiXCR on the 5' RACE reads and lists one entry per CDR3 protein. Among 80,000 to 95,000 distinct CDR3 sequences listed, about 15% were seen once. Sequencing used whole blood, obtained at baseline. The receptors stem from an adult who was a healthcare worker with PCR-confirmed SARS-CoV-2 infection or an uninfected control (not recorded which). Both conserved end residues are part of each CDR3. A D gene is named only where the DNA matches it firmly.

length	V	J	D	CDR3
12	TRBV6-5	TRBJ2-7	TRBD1	CATRDRGYEQYF
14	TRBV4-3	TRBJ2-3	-	CASSQDRRADTQYF
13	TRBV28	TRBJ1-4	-	CASSADVTEKLFF
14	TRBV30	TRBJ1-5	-	CAWSTGQPSEPQHF
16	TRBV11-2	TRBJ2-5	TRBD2	CASSLVPSGGRETQYF
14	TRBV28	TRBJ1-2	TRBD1	CASSVRDRGHGYTF
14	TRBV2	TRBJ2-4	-	CASNEGMPKNIQYF
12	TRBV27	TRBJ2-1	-	CASSLSGNEQFF
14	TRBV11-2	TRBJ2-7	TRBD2	CASSFASGIYEQYF
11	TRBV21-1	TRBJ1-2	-	CASNEDGLGTF
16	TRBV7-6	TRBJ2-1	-	CASSLAAGPYYNEQFF
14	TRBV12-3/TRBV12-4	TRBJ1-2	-	CASSSDGVRYGYTF
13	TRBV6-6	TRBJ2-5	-	CASSQSYQETQYF
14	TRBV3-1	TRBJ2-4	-	CASSSNGGRNIQYF
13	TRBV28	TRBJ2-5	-	CASSPGRVGTQYF
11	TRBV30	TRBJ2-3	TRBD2	CAWTSGKTQYF
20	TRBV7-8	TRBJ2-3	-	CASSLVRWSSGPISTDTQYF
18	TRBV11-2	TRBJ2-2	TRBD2	CASTPGTSGRADTGELFF
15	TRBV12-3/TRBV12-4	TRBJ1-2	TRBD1	CASIEPGQKVDGYTF
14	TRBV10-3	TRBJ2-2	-	CAIREGANTGELFF
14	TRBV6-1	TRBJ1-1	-	CATSLNPRGTEAFF
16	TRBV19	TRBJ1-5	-	CASNKQRSNSNQPQHF
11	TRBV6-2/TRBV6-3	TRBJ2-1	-	CASTQAGEQFF
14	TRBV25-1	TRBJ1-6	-	CASSETGLRRPLHF
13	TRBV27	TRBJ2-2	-	CASSLWGTGELFF
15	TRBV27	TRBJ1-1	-	CASSPQVEGNTEAFF
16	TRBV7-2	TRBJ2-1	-	CASSPNRVYTYNEQFF
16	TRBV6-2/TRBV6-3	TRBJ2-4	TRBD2	CASSYGTSGSVNIQYF
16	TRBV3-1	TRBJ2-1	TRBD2	CASSPLAGSINNEQFF
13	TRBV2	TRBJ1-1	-	CASSMEGGTEAFF
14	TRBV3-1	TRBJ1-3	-	CASSQEGNGNTIYF
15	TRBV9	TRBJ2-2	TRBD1	CASSGPRDRLGELFF
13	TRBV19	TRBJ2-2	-	CASSSGVSGELFF
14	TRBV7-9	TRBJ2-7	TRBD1	CASQKKGGAGEQYF
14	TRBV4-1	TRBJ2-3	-	CASSWGRSADTQYF
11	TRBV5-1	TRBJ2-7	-	CASSESYEQYF
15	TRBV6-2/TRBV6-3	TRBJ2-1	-	CASNALAERYNEQFF
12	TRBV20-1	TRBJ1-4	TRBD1	CSAGQGAEKLFF
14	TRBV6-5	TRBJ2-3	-	CASSYNRVTDTQYF
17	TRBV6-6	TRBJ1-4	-	CASSSSQTGLENEKLFF
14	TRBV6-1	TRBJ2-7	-	CASSRQGGGYEQYF
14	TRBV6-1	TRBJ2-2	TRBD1	CASSAQGTAGELFF